A selection of T cell receptor beta chains follows, all from one sample in a study of molecular identifiers for immune sequencing clone quantification. MiXCR, applied by TCRdb to the PCR reads, yields one record per CDR3 protein. The data hold 65,000 to 70,000 distinct CDR3 sequences, with roughly 18% observed a single time. Input material: naive CD8+ T cells from blood, with Jurkat cell RNA spiked in. The source of these receptors is a human donor in good health. Some libraries in this study had Jurkat cell RNA spiked in. Each CDR3 is given with its conserved first and last residue.

J gene: TRBJ2-7
V gene: TRBV29-1
CDR3 length: 13
CDR3 protein: CSVPGLGSYEQYF

J gene: TRBJ2-3
V gene: TRBV7-9
CDR3 length: 18
CDR3 protein: CASSSGLAGVLGTDTQYF

J gene: TRBJ2-7
V gene: TRBV27
CDR3 length: 15
CDR3 protein: CASSPLPGSSYEQYF

J gene: TRBJ2-2
V gene: TRBV20-1
CDR3 length: 18
CDR3 protein: CSARTFRLAGTNTGELFF

J gene: TRBJ2-3
V gene: TRBV4-1
CDR3 length: 17
CDR3 protein: CASSPHPPTGESDTQYF

J gene: TRBJ2-1
V gene: TRBV12-3/TRBV12-4
CDR3 length: 14
CDR3 protein: CASSLGQGVYEQFF

J gene: TRBJ2-6
V gene: TRBV7-9
CDR3 length: 16
CDR3 protein: CASSLASDSGANVLTF

J gene: TRBJ2-7
V gene: TRBV12-3/TRBV12-4
CDR3 length: 12
CDR3 protein: CATRGDPLEQYF

J gene: TRBJ2-1
V gene: TRBV12-3/TRBV12-4
CDR3 length: 11
CDR3 protein: CASSPSHEQFF

J gene: TRBJ1-1
V gene: TRBV18
CDR3 length: 15
CDR3 protein: CASSQGGGWNTEAFF

J gene: TRBJ2-7
V gene: TRBV5-4
CDR3 length: 14
CDR3 protein: CASSSSGRANEQYF

J gene: TRBJ2-3
V gene: TRBV11-2
CDR3 length: 16
CDR3 protein: CASSLGFGVETDTQYF

J gene: TRBJ2-7
V gene: TRBV15
CDR3 length: 14
CDR3 protein: CATGNRVSPYGQYF

J gene: TRBJ2-3
V gene: TRBV20-1
CDR3 length: 15
CDR3 protein: CSAWLAGGVTDTQYF

J gene: TRBJ2-1
V gene: TRBV6-2/TRBV6-3
CDR3 length: 16
CDR3 protein: CASSLARGREWNEQFF

J gene: TRBJ2-7
V gene: TRBV7-9
CDR3 length: 14
CDR3 protein: CASSRQGTRYEQYF

J gene: TRBJ2-1
V gene: TRBV7-2
CDR3 length: 12
CDR3 protein: CASSWLGNEQFF

J gene: TRBJ2-2
V gene: TRBV5-5
CDR3 length: 16
CDR3 protein: CASSSGGLAGDGELFF

J gene: TRBJ2-3
V gene: TRBV5-1
CDR3 length: 21
CDR3 protein: CASSHSFISDLPGLASDTQSF

J gene: TRBJ2-7
V gene: TRBV28
CDR3 length: 16
CDR3 protein: CASSHPGLAGAYEQYF

J gene: TRBJ2-7
V gene: TRBV6-5
CDR3 length: 14
CDR3 protein: CASSLVAESYEQYF

J gene: TRBJ1-2
V gene: TRBV29-1
CDR3 length: 14
CDR3 protein: CSASGGARNYGYTF

J gene: TRBJ1-1
V gene: TRBV2
CDR3 length: 12
CDR3 protein: CASRWVAAEAFF

J gene: TRBJ1-1
V gene: TRBV5-1
CDR3 length: 16
CDR3 protein: CASSSRTGAMNTEAFF

J gene: TRBJ2-1
V gene: TRBV19
CDR3 length: 13
CDR3 protein: CASGIVSYNEQFF

J gene: TRBJ1-1
V gene: TRBV4-1
CDR3 length: 15
CDR3 protein: CASSQGTGEGTEAFF

J gene: TRBJ1-1
V gene: TRBV30
CDR3 length: 11
CDR3 protein: CAFQWGTEAFF

J gene: TRBJ2-7
V gene: TRBV7-9
CDR3 length: 15
CDR3 protein: CASSLPNRGLYEQYF

J gene: TRBJ2-7
V gene: TRBV4-2
CDR3 length: 17
CDR3 protein: CASSQVVRTGADYEQYF

J gene: TRBJ2-1
V gene: TRBV7-2
CDR3 length: 19
CDR3 protein: CASSRSGTSGRRTNNEQFF

J gene: TRBJ2-7
V gene: TRBV7-8
CDR3 length: 14
CDR3 protein: CASSSTVLSYEQYF

J gene: TRBJ1-5
V gene: TRBV20-1
CDR3 length: 15
CDR3 protein: CSARDISTNNQPQHF

J gene: TRBJ2-2
V gene: TRBV6-6
CDR3 length: 16
CDR3 protein: CASGSGWSIMTGELFF

J gene: TRBJ2-1
V gene: TRBV7-3
CDR3 length: 16
CDR3 protein: CASSITGAGGIDEQFF

J gene: TRBJ2-3
V gene: TRBV3-1
CDR3 length: 14
CDR3 protein: CASSQGDYTDTQYF